The present entry profiles one T cell receptor (beta chain) with its context. Antigen specificity is unknown. Reverse transcribing all isolated RNA meant expressed TCRB transcripts were sequenced. For naive, central memory and regulatory T cell samples, reads averaged roughly 3.7 million. Assay used: immunoSEQ multiplex PCR; TCRdb lists only in-frame clones, some missing. In the table there are about 150,000 clones, approximately 10% of which are singletons. The sample belongs to a study of beta chain features in type 1 diabetes. Study-level findings and limits: Within each of all four CD4+ subsets, Type 1 diabetes patients had TCRB CDR3s that were moderately but significantly shorter. Type 1 diabetes patients had fewer VDJ junction insertions and more deletions. With patients and controls alike, PCR might favor shorter templates to an equal degree.

Sorting that relied on CD45RO/CCR7/CD25/CD127/CD95/CD27 yielded CD4+ naive, central memory, regulatory and stem cell-like memory cells. The CDR3 has 15 amino acids. With V trimmed by 4 bases and J by 7 bases, 12 bases remained unmatched. CDR1 and CDR2 from the germline V gene are SGHDT and YYEEEE. This clonotype originated in a man in his thirties or forties with type 1 diabetes. Input material: central memory CD4+ T cells from blood. The chain recombines TRBV5-6 with TRBJ1-1; 8 bases match TRBD1. The CDR3 loop reads CASSQIDRGWSEAFF. CDR3 sequence (DNA): TGTGCCAGCAGCCAGATTGACAGGGGCTGGAGTGAAGCTTTCTTT.